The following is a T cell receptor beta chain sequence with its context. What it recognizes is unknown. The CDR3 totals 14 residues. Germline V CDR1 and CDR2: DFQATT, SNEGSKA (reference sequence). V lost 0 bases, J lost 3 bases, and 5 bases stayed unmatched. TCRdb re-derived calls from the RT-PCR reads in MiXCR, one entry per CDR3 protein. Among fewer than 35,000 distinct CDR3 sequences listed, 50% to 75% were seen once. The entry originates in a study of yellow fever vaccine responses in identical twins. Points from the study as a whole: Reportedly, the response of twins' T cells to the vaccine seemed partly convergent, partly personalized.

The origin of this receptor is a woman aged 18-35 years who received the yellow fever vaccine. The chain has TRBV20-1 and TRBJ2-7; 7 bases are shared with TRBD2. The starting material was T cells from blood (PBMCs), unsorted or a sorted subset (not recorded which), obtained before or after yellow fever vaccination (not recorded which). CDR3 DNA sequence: TGCAGTGCTAGAGATGGCGGGAGTGGCTACGAGCAGTACTTC. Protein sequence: CSARDGGSGYEQYF.